This T cell receptor (beta chain) was sequenced during a study of blood T cells in healthy people across ages. This clonotype showed up many times. The ends were cut back, 4 bases at V and 5 bases at J, with 11 bases in the middle. This CDR3 has 13 amino acids. Germline assignment: CDR1 SGHTA and CDR2 FQGNSA. A minimum of 7 million PBMCs was isolated per sample. Then a second PCR, running roughly 7 to 11 cycles, was carried out with a sample-barcoded 5' primer and a J-beta primer mix. Each CDR3 protein is one row after TCRdb ran MiXCR on the 5' RACE reads. There are around 650,000 distinct CDR3 sequences in the sample; about 30% occur only once, and 15% lies in the top ten.

The sequence came from a woman aged 80 or over in good health. V is TRBV7-2 and J is TRBJ1-2; a weak D match, TRBD1 (5 bases). The source material was blood. The CDR3 spells CASSWGAGYGYTF. The DNA of the CDR3 is TGTGCCAGCAGCTGGGGCGCAGGGTATGGCTACACCTTC.